Here is one TCR beta chain with its context. The antigen is unknown. The data are from a study of blood T cells in healthy people across ages. Study-wide results and limits: Bulk PBMC profiling left naive and antigen-experienced comparisons inconclusive.

The CDR3 totals 12 residues. Germline-derived CDR1 and CDR2 are SGHKS and YYEKEE (reference sequence). V was cut by 6 bases and J by 9 bases, with 10 bases left in between. For the second PCR, which ran for about 7 to 11 cycles, a sample-barcoded 5' primer and a J-beta primer mix were used. TCRdb reprocessed the 5' RACE reads with MiXCR, giving one entry per CDR3 protein. The sample shows some 1.5 million distinct CDR3 sequences, approximately 28% of them seen only once. The material sequenced was blood. The receptor comes from a woman aged 25 to 39 in good health. The chain links TRBV5-5 to TRBJ1-6; unclear D gene. CDR3 loop: CASTDSTSPLHF. CDR3 nucleotide sequence: TGTGCCAGCACCGACTCGACTTCACCCCTCCACTTT.